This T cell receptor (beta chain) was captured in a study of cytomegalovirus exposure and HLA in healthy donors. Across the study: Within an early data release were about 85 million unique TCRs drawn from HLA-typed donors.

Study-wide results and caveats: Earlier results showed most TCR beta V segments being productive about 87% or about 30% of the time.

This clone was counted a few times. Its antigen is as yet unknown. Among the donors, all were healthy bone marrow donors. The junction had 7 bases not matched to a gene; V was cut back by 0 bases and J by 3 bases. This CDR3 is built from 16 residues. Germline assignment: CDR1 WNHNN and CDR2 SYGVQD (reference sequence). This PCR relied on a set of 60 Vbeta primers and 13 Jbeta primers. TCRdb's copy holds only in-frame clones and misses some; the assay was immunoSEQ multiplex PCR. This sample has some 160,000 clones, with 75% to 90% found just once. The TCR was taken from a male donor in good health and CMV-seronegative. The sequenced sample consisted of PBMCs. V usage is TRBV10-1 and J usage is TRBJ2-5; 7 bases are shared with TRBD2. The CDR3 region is CASSESRGTGEETQYF. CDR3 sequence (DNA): TGCGCCAGCAGTGAGTCGCGGGGGACGGGTGAAGAGACCCAGTACTTC.